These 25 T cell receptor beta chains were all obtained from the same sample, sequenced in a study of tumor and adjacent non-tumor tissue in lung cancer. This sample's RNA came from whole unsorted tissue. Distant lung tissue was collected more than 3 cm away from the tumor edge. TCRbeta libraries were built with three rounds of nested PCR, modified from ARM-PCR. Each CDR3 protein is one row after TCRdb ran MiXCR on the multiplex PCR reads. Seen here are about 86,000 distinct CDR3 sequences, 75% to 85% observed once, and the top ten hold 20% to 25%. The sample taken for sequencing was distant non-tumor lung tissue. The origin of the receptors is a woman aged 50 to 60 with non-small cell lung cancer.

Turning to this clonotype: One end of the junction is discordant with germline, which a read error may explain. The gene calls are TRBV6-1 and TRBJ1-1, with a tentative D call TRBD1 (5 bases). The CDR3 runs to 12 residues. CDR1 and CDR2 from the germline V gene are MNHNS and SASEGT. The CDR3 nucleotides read TGTGCCAGCAGTAGGGTGGACACTGAAGCTGTCTTT. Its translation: CASSRVDTEAVF.

The DNA of the CDR3 is TGCAGTGCGGAGAGGGACAGTGAGAACACTGAAGCTTTCTTT. It yields the protein CSAERDSENTEAFF. The chain uses TRBV20-1 and TRBJ1-1; 7 bases line up with TRBD1. Germline V gene sequence: CDR1 DFQATT, CDR2 SNEGSKA (reference sequence). The CDR3 spans 14 residues. The V gene end was trimmed by 6 bases and the J gene end by 1 base; junction bases not matched to a gene: 8.

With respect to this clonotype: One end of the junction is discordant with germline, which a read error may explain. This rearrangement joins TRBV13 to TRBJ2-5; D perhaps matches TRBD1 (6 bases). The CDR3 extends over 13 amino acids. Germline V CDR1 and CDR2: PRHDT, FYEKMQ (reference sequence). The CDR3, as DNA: TGTGACAGCAGCTTAAACAGGGCAGAGACCCAGTACTTC. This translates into CDSSLNRAETQYF.

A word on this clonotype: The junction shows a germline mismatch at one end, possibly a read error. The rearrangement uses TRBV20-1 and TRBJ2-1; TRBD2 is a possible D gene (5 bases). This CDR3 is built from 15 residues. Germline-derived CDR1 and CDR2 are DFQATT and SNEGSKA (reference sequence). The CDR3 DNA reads TGCAGTGCCCGCTATGGGCCTACTGCGGGTAATGAGCAGTTTTTC. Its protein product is CSARYGPTAGNEQFF.

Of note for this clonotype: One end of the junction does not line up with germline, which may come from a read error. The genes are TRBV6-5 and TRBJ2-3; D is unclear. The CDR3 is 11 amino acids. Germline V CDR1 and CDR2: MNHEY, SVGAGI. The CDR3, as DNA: TGTGCCAGCAGGATTGTAGATACTCAGTATTTT. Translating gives CASRIVDTQYF.

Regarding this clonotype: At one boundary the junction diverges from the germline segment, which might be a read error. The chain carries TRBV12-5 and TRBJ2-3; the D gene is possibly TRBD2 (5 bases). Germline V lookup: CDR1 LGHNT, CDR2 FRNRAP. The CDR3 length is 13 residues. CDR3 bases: TGTGCTAGTGGTTTGGGGGAGTCAGAAACGCAGTATTTT. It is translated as CASGLGESETQYF. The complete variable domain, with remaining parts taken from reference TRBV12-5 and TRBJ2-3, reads DARVTQTPRHKVTEMGQEVTMRCQPILGHNTVFWYRQTMMQGLELLAYFRNRAPLDDSGMPKDRFSAEMPDATLATLKIQPSEPRDSAVYFCASGLGESETQYFGPGTRLTVL.

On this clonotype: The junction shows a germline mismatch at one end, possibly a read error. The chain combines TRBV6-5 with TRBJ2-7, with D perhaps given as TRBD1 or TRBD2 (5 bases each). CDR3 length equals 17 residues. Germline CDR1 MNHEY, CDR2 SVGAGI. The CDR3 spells CANSTRGVARGYYEQYF. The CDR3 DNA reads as TGTGCCAACAGTACCCGTGGCGTTGCACGGGGCTACTACGAGCAGTACTTC.

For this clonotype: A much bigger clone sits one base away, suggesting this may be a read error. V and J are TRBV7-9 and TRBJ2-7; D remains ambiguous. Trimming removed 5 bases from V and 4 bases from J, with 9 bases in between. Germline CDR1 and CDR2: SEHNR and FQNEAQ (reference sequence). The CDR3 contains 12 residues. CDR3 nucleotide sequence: TGTGCCAGCAGCCCGATGAGGTACGAGCAGTACTTC. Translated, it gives CASSPMRYEQYF. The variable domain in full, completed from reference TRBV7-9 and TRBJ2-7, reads DTGVSQNPRHKITKRGQNVTFRCDPISEHNRLYWYRQTLGQGPEFLTYFQNEAQLEKSRLLSDRFSAERPKGSFSTLEIQRTEQGDSAMYLCASSPMRYEQYFGPGTRLTVT.

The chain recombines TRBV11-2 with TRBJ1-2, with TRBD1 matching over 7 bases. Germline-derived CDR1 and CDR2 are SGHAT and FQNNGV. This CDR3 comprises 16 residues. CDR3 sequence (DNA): TGTAACAGCAGCTTAGAAACAGGGGACCGAGGATATGGCTACACCTTC. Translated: CNSSLETGDRGYGYTF.

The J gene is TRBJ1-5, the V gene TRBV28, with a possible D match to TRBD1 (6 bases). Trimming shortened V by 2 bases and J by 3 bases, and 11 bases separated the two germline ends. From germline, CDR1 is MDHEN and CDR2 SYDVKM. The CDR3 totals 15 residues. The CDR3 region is CASSLRAGDNQPQHF. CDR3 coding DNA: TGTGCCAGCAGTTTAAGGGCAGGGGACAATCAGCCCCAGCATTTT.

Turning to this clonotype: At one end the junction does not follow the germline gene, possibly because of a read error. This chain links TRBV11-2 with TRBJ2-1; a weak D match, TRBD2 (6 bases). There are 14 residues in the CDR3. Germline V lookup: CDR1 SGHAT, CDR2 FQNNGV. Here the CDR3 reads CASSLGTVYNGQFF. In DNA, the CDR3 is TGTGCAAGCAGTTTAGGGACTGTCTACAATGGGCAGTTCTTC.

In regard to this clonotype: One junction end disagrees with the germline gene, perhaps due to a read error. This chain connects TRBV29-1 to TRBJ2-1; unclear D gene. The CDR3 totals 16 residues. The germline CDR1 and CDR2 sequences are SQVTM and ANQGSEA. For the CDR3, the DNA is TGCAGCGTTGAAGATCCTCACCGAAACTCCTACGATGAGCAGTTCTTC. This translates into CSVEDPHRNSYDEQFF.

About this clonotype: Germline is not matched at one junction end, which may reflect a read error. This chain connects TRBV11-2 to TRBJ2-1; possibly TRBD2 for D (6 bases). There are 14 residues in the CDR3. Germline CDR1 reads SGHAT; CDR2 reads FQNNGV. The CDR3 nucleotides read TGTGCCAGCAGCTTAGAGGTGACTAGTAATGAGCAGTCCTTC. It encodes CASSLEVTSNEQSF.

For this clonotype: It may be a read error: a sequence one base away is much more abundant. Here the CDR3 DNA reads TGTGCCAACAATTGGGACGATGAGGAGTTCTTC. Amino acids: CANNWDDEEFF. This sequence joins TRBV6-2 or TRBV6-3 and TRBJ2-1, with D tentatively TRBD1 or TRBD2 (5 bases each). Germline lookup yields CDR1 MNHEY and CDR2 SVGEGT. The CDR3 has 11 residues.

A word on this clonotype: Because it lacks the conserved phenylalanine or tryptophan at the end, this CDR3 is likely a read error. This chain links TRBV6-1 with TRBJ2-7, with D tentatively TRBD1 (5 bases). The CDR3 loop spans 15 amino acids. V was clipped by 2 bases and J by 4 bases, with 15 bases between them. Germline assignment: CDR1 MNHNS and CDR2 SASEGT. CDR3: CASSERGLGSYEQYL. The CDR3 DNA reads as TGTGCCAGCAGTGAAAGGGGTCTAGGATCATACGAGCAGTACTTA.

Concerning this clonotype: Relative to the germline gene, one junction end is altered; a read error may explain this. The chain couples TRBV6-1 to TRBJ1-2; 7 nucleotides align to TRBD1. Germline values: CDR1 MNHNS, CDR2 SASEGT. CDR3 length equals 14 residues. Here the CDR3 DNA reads TGTGTCAGCAGTCGCCGAACAGGGGAATATGGTTACACCTTC. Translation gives CVSSRRTGEYGYTF.

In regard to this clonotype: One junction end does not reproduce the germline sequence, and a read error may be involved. Written as DNA, the CDR3 is TGCAGTGTTCTAGCGGGAGGCACAGATACGCATTATTTT. It is translated as CSVLAGGTDTHYF. The chain links TRBV20-1 to TRBJ2-3; 11 nucleotides align to TRBD2. CDR3 size: 13 residues. The germline CDR1 and CDR2 sequences are DFQATT and SNEGSKA (reference sequence).

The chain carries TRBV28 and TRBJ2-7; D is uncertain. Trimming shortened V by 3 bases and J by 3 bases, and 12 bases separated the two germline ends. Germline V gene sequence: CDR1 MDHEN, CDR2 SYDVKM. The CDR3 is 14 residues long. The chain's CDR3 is CASSFPEHGYEQYF. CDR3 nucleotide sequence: TGTGCCAGCAGTTTCCCCGAACATGGCTACGAGCAGTACTTC.

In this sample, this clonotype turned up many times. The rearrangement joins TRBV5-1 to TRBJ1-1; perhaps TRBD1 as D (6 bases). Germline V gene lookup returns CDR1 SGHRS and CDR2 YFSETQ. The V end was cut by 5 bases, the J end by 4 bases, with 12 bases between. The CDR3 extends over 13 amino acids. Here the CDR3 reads CASSYQGSTEAFF. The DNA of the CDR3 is TGCGCCAGCAGTTATCAGGGGAGCACTGAAGCTTTCTTT.

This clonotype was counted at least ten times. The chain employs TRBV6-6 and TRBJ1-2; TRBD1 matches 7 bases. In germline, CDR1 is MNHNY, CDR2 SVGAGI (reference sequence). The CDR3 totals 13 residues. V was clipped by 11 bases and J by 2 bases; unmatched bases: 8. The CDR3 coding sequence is TGTGCCGGATCCCCGGGACAGAACTATGGCTACACCTTC. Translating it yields CAGSPGQNYGYTF.

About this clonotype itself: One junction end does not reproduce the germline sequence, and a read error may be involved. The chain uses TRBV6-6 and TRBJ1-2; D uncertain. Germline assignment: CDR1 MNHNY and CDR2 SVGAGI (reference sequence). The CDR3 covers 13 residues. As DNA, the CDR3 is TGTGCCGGCAGATACGCAGGCGAGGATGGCTACACCTTC. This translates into CAGRYAGEDGYTF.

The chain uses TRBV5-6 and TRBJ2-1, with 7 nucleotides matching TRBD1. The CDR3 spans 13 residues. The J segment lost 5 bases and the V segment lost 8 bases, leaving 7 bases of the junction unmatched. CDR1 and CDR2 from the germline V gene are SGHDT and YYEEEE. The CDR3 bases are TGTGCCAGAAGCCTGACAGGGCACAATGAGCAGTTCTTC. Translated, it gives CARSLTGHNEQFF.

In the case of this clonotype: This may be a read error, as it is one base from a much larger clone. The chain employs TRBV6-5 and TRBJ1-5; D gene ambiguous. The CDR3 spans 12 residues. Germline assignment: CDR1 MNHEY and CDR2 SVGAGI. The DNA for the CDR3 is TGTGTCAGCAAGGCGGTTGATCAGCCCCAGCATTTT. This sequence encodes CVSKAVDQPQHF.

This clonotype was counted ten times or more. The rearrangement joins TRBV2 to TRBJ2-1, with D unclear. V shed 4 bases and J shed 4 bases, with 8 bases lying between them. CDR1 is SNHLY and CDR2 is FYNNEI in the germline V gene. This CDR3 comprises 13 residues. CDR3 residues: CASSVGQYNEQFF. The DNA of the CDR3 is TGTGCCAGCAGTGTAGGCCAATACAATGAGCAGTTCTTC.

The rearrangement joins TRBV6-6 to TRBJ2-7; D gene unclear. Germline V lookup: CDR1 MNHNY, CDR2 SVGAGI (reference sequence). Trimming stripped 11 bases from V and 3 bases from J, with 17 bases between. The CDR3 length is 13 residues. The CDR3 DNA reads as TGTGCCGCCCAAGGGATAGGGATCTACGAGCAGTACTTC. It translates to CAAQGIGIYEQYF.